This TCR beta chain stems from a study of T-cell memory formation after mild COVID-19. TCRdb redid the calling of the 5' RACE reads with MiXCR, one entry per CDR3 protein. Here the sample spans a few hundred thousand distinct CDR3 sequences, approximately 21% being singletons. Note on this clonotype: The antigen remains undetermined.

Study-wide results and caveats: The pre-infection memory compartment contained some responding clones, suggesting cross-reactive memory joined.

The germline V gene has CDR1 SNHLY and CDR2 FYNNEI. This CDR3 has 13 amino acids. V dropped 8 bases and J dropped 8 bases, with 18 bases sitting between them. This receptor was identified in an adult woman who had mild COVID-19 (a few samples of this study predate the infection). Cell type and time point are not known. Material: PBMCs or a T cell subset sorted from them (not recorded which). The rearrangement links TRBV2 to TRBJ1-2; possibly TRBD1 for D (6 bases). The DNA of the CDR3 is TGTGCCAGCGGGGGGGGCGAGTTATCGGGCTACACCTTC. Translation: CASGGGELSGYTF.